These 32 T cell receptor beta chains came from one sample sequenced in a study of blood T cell repertoires in COVID-19. The repertoire was sequenced with immunoSEQ multiplex PCR; TCRdb's copy has only in-frame clones and lacks some. The sample records fewer than 250,000 clones, over 80% being singletons. Material: peripheral blood. These receptors were collected from a woman between 55 and 75 years old with COVID-19, enrolled during active disease.

This rearrangement joins TRBV5-8 to TRBJ2-4; TRBD2 is a possible D gene (5 bases). Trimming stripped 0 bases from V and 6 bases from J, with 19 bases between. The CDR3 runs to 17 residues. Looked up from germline, CDR1 is SGHTS and CDR2 is YDEGEE. The CDR3 sequence is CASSLAVNKQAANIQYF. As DNA, the CDR3 is TGTGCCAGCAGCTTGGCAGTGAATAAGCAAGCGGCAAACATTCAGTACTTC.

The J gene is TRBJ1-4, the V gene TRBV5-1; D is perhaps TRBD1 (5 bases). Germline V lookup: CDR1 SGHRS, CDR2 YFSETQ. Trimming shortened V by 3 bases and J by 4 bases, and 10 bases separated the two germline ends. The CDR3 length is 14 residues. The CDR3 sequence: CASSCPTGNEKLFF. The CDR3 DNA follows: TGCGCCAGCAGCTGCCCCACAGGTAATGAAAAACTGTTTTTT. Supplemented by reference TRBV5-1 and TRBJ1-4, the full variable domain reads KAGVTQTPRYLIKTRGQQVTLSCSPISGHRSVSWYQQTPGQGLQFLFEYFSETQRNKGNFPGRFSGRQFSNSRSEMNVSTLELGDSALYLCASSCPTGNEKLFFGSGTQLSVL.

This rearrangement joins TRBV5-1 to TRBJ2-2, with 9 bases lining up with TRBD1. This CDR3 region has 16 residues. After removal of 4 bases from V and 0 bases from J, the junction contained 4 bases not matched to a gene. Per germline, CDR1 SGHRS and CDR2 YFSETQ. The DNA of the CDR3 is TGCGCCAGCAGCACCGGACAGGGGACGAACACCGGGGAGCTGTTTTTT. This codes for CASSTGQGTNTGELFF.

This chain connects TRBV30 to TRBJ2-1, with D perhaps matching TRBD2 (6 bases). The length of the CDR3 is 14 residues. In germline, CDR1 is GTSNPN, CDR2 SVGIG (reference sequence). V shed 3 bases and J shed 7 bases, with 16 bases lying between them. The CDR3 sequence is CAWRPGVLRNEQFF. CDR3 coding DNA: TGTGCCTGGAGACCGGGGGTCTTAAGGAATGAGCAGTTCTTC.

This clone was counted between two and nine times. The CDR3 here is CASSVGTGNTIYF. CDR3 bases: TGTGCCAGCAGCGTAGGTACTGGAAACACCATATATTTT. The rearrangement links TRBV9 to TRBJ1-3, with D unclear. The CDR3 has 13 amino acids. V was cut by 0 bases and J by 2 bases, with 3 bases left in between. Germline values: CDR1 SGDLS, CDR2 YYNGEE.

The chain combines TRBV28 with TRBJ2-1; the D is unclear. There are 16 residues in the CDR3. The V end lost 1 base, the J end lost 6 bases, and 16 bases lay between the germline ends. CDR1 is MDHEN and CDR2 is SYDVKM in the germline V gene. This CDR3 reads CASSLFAAKASNEQFF. The CDR3 DNA reads as TGTGCCAGCAGTTTATTTGCGGCCAAAGCCAGCAATGAGCAGTTCTTC.

V gene TRBV28 combines with J gene TRBJ2-1; D is possibly TRBD2 (6 bases). Germline assignment: CDR1 MDHEN and CDR2 SYDVKM. The CDR3 totals 15 residues. V was shortened by 2 bases and J by 6 bases, with 14 bases between the two germline ends. CDR3 sequence reads: CASSLIRGYVNEQFF. CDR3 bases: TGTGCCAGCAGTTTAATCCGGGGGTACGTCAATGAGCAGTTCTTC. The whole variable domain, remainder taken from reference TRBV28 and TRBJ2-1, is DVKVTQSSRYLVKRTGEKVFLECVQDMDHENMFWYRQDPGLGLRLIYFSYDVKMKEKGDIPEGYSVSREKKERFSLILESASTNQTSMYLCASSLIRGYVNEQFFGPGTRLTVL.

V is TRBV6-6 and J is TRBJ1-4; TRBD1 matches at 7 bases. V trimming: 2 bases; J trimming: 8 bases; junction bases outside the gene matches: 11. There are 16 residues in the CDR3. Germline V gene sequence: CDR1 MNHNY, CDR2 SVGAGI (reference sequence). The CDR3: CASSYPGAGGKEKLFF. CDR3 sequence (DNA): TGTGCCAGCAGTTACCCCGGGGCAGGGGGAAAGGAAAAACTGTTTTTT.

With regard to this clone: The sample carries other DNA sequences with the same CDR3. This rearrangement joins TRBV7-9 to TRBJ2-6; perhaps TRBD1 as D (5 bases). Germline-derived CDR1 and CDR2 are SEHNR and FQNEAQ (reference sequence). Trimming removed 1 base from V and 2 bases from J, with 6 bases in between. The CDR3 runs to 15 residues. CDR3 amino acids: CASSLEGAGANVLTF. The CDR3 nucleotides read TGTGCCAGCAGCTTAGAAGGGGCTGGGGCCAACGTCCTGACTTTC.

V is TRBV7-2 and J is TRBJ2-1; TRBD2 agrees at 14 bases. The junction had 6 bases not matched to a gene; V was cut back by 5 bases and J by 0 bases. Germline V CDR1 and CDR2: SGHTA, FQGNSA. The CDR3 is made up of 18 amino acids. The CDR3 is CASSRTSGGTRSYNEQFF. CDR3 DNA sequence: TGTGCCAGCAGCCGGACTAGCGGGGGGACCCGCTCCTACAATGAGCAGTTCTTC.

The chain joins TRBV7-2 to TRBJ1-5; D is unclear. The CDR3 is made up of 14 amino acids. Germline values: CDR1 SGHTA, CDR2 FQGNSA. V was pared by 4 bases and J by 0 bases, with 7 bases between. CDR3: CASSSTSSNQPQHF. The CDR3 nucleotides are TGTGCCAGCAGCTCCACGAGTAGCAATCAGCCCCAGCATTTT.

The chain joins TRBV5-4 to TRBJ2-1; TRBD2 matches 8 bases. The CDR3 spans 13 residues. With V trimmed by 4 bases and J by 8 bases, 5 bases remained unmatched. CDR1 is SGHNT, CDR2 YYREEE, per germline (reference sequence). The CDR3 reads CASSPGRGDEQFF. CDR3 nucleotides: TGTGCCAGCAGCCCCGGGCGGGGGGATGAGCAGTTCTTC.

The chain carries TRBV29-1 and TRBJ1-2, with a weak D call TRBD1 (6 bases). Trimming left V 3 bases short and J 4 bases short, with 12 bases between. The CDR3 spans 13 residues. The germline gives CDR1 SQVTM, CDR2 ANQGSEA. This CDR3 is CSVERTEVYGYTF. DNA of the CDR3: TGCAGCGTTGAGAGGACAGAGGTCTATGGCTACACCTTC.

The chain recombines TRBV11-3 with TRBJ1-1; no clear D gene. Germline assignment: CDR1 SGHNT and CDR2 YENEEA. CDR3 length equals 8 residues. The CDR3 bases are TGTGGCGAGGCAGAAGCTTTCTTT. This gives the protein CGEAEAFF. The whole variable domain, remainder taken from reference TRBV11-3 and TRBJ1-1, is EAGVVQSPRYKIIEKKQPVAFWCNPISGHNTLYWYLQNLGQGPELLIRYENEEAVDDSQLPKDRFSAERLKGVDSTLKIQPAELGDSAVYLCGEAEAFFGQGTRLTVV.

V is TRBV5-1 and J is TRBJ1-4; D gene ambiguous. The CDR3 contains 15 residues. CDR1 and CDR2 (germline): SGHRS, YFSETQ. V was shortened by 4 bases and J by 4 bases, with 14 bases between the two germline ends. DNA for the CDR3: TGCGCCAGCAGCCCTAAACCGCAGGTTAATGAAAAACTGTTTTTT. Translated: CASSPKPQVNEKLFF.

This clone was recorded at least ten times. The rearrangement uses TRBV10-1 and TRBJ1-1; maybe TRBD1 (5 bases). Germline V gene lookup returns CDR1 WNHNN and CDR2 SYGVQD (reference sequence). This CDR3 region has 14 residues. Deletions cut 2 bases from V and 5 bases from J, with 12 bases between. The CDR3 region is CASSERSAGTEAFF. In nucleotides, the CDR3 is TGCGCCAGCAGTGAGAGGTCGGCAGGGACTGAAGCTTTCTTT.

CDR3 protein: CASSYYSSYEQYV. In nucleotides, the CDR3 is TGTGCCAGCTCGTACTATAGTTCCTACGAGCAGTACGTC. V usage is TRBV18 and J usage is TRBJ2-7; D is ambiguous. This CDR3 has 13 amino acids. The germline V gene has CDR1 KGHSH and CDR2 LQKENI. V was cut by 6 bases and J by 1 base, with 10 bases left in between.

In nucleotides, the CDR3 is TGTGCCAGCAGTTCCCACCCCGGGACTAGCGGGAGTTTTTACAATGAGCAGTTCTTC. It codes for CASSSHPGTSGSFYNEQFF. The chain recombines TRBV28 with TRBJ2-1; 14 bases fit TRBD2. The J segment lost 4 bases and the V segment lost 4 bases, leaving 12 bases of the junction unmatched. Germline values: CDR1 MDHEN, CDR2 SYDVKM. The length of the CDR3 is 19 residues.

V is TRBV6-1 and J is TRBJ2-7; 9 nucleotides agree with TRBD1. Trimming cost V 2 bases and J 5 bases; bases outside gene matches: 7. Germline V CDR1 and CDR2: MNHNS, SASEGT. The CDR3 covers 15 residues. The DNA of the CDR3 is TGTGCCAGCAGTGAAACCCCGACAGGGGGGGACGAGCAGTACTTC. Translation gives CASSETPTGGDEQYF.

The chain couples TRBV25-1 to TRBJ2-1, with 7 bases lining up with TRBD2. The CDR3 length is 11 residues. Trimming removed 5 bases from V and 9 bases from J; junction bases left unmatched: 1. The V gene's germline CDR1 is MGHDK and CDR2 SYGVNS. The CDR3 loop reads CASSSGVEQFF. The CDR3 DNA reads TGTGCCAGCAGTAGCGGGGTTGAGCAGTTCTTC.

This chain links TRBV19 with TRBJ2-2, with D maybe TRBD1 (5 bases). V shed 3 bases and J shed 4 bases, with 12 bases lying between them. Germline CDR1 reads LNHDA; CDR2 reads SQIVND (reference sequence). This CDR3 is built from 15 residues. The CDR3 DNA follows: TGTGCCAGTAGTATTTCAGGGCTTATCACCGGGGAGCTGTTTTTT. Residues: CASSISGLITGELFF. Variable domain in full (rest from reference TRBV19 and TRBJ2-2): DGGITQSPKYLFRKEGQNVTLSCEQNLNHDAMYWYRQDPGQGLRLIYYSQIVNDFQKGDIAEGYSVSREKKESFPLTVTSAQKNPTAFYLCASSISGLITGELFFGEGSRLTVL.

This clone was detected only a few times. The chain links TRBV2 to TRBJ1-1; 7 nucleotides align to TRBD1. V shed 6 bases and J 1 base; nucleotides not matched to a gene: 8. Germline CDR1 is SNHLY and CDR2 is FYNNEI. CDR3 length equals 15 residues. The CDR3 region is CASRPAGTENTEAFF. CDR3 in DNA: TGTGCCAGCAGACCCGCCGGGACAGAGAACACTGAAGCTTTCTTT.

In its sample, this clone was seen a few times. The rearrangement links TRBV9 to TRBJ2-1, with D possibly being TRBD2 (6 bases). The V gene lost 3 bases and the J gene lost 4 bases, with 20 bases spanning the gap. This CDR3 is 17 amino acids long. Per the germline V gene, CDR1 is SGDLS and CDR2 is YYNGEE. In DNA, the CDR3 is TGTGCCAGCAGCGCCACTTTAGCGGCACAGACATACAATGAGCAGTTCTTC. Amino acid sequence: CASSATLAAQTYNEQFF.

This chain links TRBV21-1 with TRBJ2-7; whether TRBD2, the table's D call, matches the DNA was not checked. TRBV21-1 is marked as a pseudogene. The CDR3 sequence is 19 residues long. The CDR3 is CARNQDEMSGGNSSYEQYV. CDR3 in DNA: TGTGCCCGAAACCAAGACGAAATGTCCGGAGGGAACAGCTCCTACGAGCAGTACGTC.

The chain links TRBV5-4 to TRBJ2-5; 7 bases map to TRBD1. CDR1 SGHNT and CDR2 YYREEE come from the germline V gene (reference sequence). V lost 6 bases, J lost 2 bases, and 7 bases stayed unmatched. CDR3 size: 14 residues. The CDR3, as DNA: TGTGCCAGCATAGAACAGGGGCGGCAAGAGACCCAGTACTTC. This codes for CASIEQGRQETQYF.

This clone was detected only a few times. V and J are TRBV15 and TRBJ1-2; possibly TRBD1 for D (5 bases). The CDR3 runs 15 residues. Germline V gene lookup returns CDR1 LNHNV and CDR2 YYDKDF (reference sequence). With 4 bases removed from V and 7 bases from J, the gap between germline ends came to 19 bases. The CDR3 sequence: CATSTRGQGSGGYTF. The CDR3 DNA sequence: TGTGCCACCAGCACGAGAGGTCAGGGATCTGGTGGCTACACCTTC.

The chain is built from TRBV29-1 and TRBJ2-7, with D possibly TRBD1 on 7 matching bases. Germline V lookup: CDR1 SQVTM, CDR2 ANQGSEA. The CDR3 spans 13 residues. V lost 3 bases, J lost 5 bases, and 14 bases lay in between. The CDR3 DNA sequence: TGCAGCGTTGAGGCGGCCAGGGGGGACGAGCAGTACTTC. The encoded protein is CSVEAARGDEQYF.

The chain recombines TRBV6-5 with TRBJ1-5; D call uncertain. Germline V lookup: CDR1 MNHEY, CDR2 SVGAGI. Deletions cut 5 bases from V and 6 bases from J, with 17 bases between. This CDR3 is built from 15 residues. CDR3 nucleotide sequence: TGTGCCAGCAGTAAGATTCGCCATGAGAGTCAGCCCCAGCATTTT. Protein sequence: CASSKIRHESQPQHF.

This sequence joins TRBV18 and TRBJ1-5; 7 bases align to TRBD1. In germline, CDR1 is KGHSH, CDR2 LQKENI. The CDR3 covers 16 residues. The J segment lost 0 bases and the V segment lost 3 bases, leaving 5 bases of the junction unmatched. Here the CDR3 reads CASSPGQTLSNQPQHF. DNA for the CDR3: TGTGCCAGCTCACCGGGACAGACCCTTAGCAATCAGCCCCAGCATTTT.

The DNA of the CDR3 is TGTGCCAGCAGCACCGCCGGGACAGGGTCTGTAAAACTGTTTTTT. It translates to CASSTAGTGSVKLFF. The chain employs TRBV11-2 and TRBJ1-4; the match to TRBD1 covers 9 bases. The CDR3 is 15 amino acids. V was clipped by 5 bases and J by 10 bases; unmatched bases: 11. CDR1 is SGHAT, CDR2 FQNNGV, per germline.

This chain connects TRBV10-3 to TRBJ2-1; weak D call: TRBD1 (6 bases). This CDR3 has 16 amino acids. Trimming pared 0 bases from V and 3 bases from J, leaving 12 bases between. CDR1 and CDR2 (germline): ENHRY, SYGVKD. The CDR3 sequence is CAISESQGQNYNEQFF. CDR3 DNA sequence: TGTGCCATCAGTGAGTCGCAGGGGCAGAACTACAATGAGCAGTTCTTC.

This rearrangement joins TRBV6-5 to TRBJ2-5; no clear D gene. The CDR3 contains 11 residues. CDR1 and CDR2 (germline): MNHEY, SVGAGI. Trimming took 6 bases from V and 3 from J, leaving 5 bases between them. CDR3 in DNA: TGTGCCAGCAGGCTAAAAGAGACCCAGTACTTC. Translating it yields CASRLKETQYF.